This TCR beta chain was sequenced during a study of Ad26.COV2.S vaccination and SARS-CoV-2 variants. Treatment denoted: some 20 received Ad26.COV2.S at low or high dose, single or two shots; 5 received placebo; per-sample allocation not given. Samples came from day 63 after the first vaccine or placebo injection. The CDR3 has 14 amino acids. The germline gives CDR1 MNHEY, CDR2 SVGEGT. V lost 0 bases, J lost 12 bases, and 15 bases lay in between. TCRdb's copy holds only in-frame clones and misses some; the assay was immunoSEQ multiplex PCR. The sample includes roughly 380,000 clones, around 90% of them seen just once.

The sequencing used peripheral blood, collected in a trial of Ad26.COV2.S vaccine versus placebo. V gene TRBV6-2 or TRBV6-3 combines with J gene TRBJ2-1, with D maybe TRBD1 (6 bases). This TCR was recovered from a person aged 18-60 years who received the Ad26.COV2.S COVID-19 vaccine or a placebo. This CDR3 reads CASSYSGQPKRQFF. As DNA, the CDR3 is TGTGCCAGCAGTTACTCAGGACAGCCAAAGAGGCAGTTCTTC.